A selection of T cell receptor beta chains follows, all from one sample in a study of OX40 agonist ivuxolimab in advanced cancers. Profiled with immunoSEQ multiplex PCR; TCRdb holds only in-frame clones, not every one. This table has about 38,000 clones, around 82% appearing once. Sequenced material: CD4+ or CD8+ T cells sorted from blood, taken in a trial of the OX40 agonist ivuxolimab. All receptors derive from an adult with an advanced solid tumor such as melanoma, head and neck, liver or kidney cancer. Each CDR3 is given with its conserved first and last residue. A D gene is named only where the DNA matches it firmly. Some rows mark clone size as missing; the rest say once, few, many or name a class of expanded clone.

>TRBV6-6|once|NA|TRBJ2-5
CASRRQEETQYF
TGTGCCAGCAGAAGACAGGAAGAGACCCAGTACTTC
>TRBV19|NA|TRBD2|TRBJ2-1
CASGGLAGYNEQFF
TGTGCCAGTGGCGGACTAGCGGGGTACAATGAGCAGTTCTTC
>TRBV6-5|NA|NA|TRBJ1-1
CASREIMNTEAFF
TGTGCCAGCAGAGAAATCATGAACACTGAAGCTTTCTTT
>TRBV30|NA|NA|TRBJ1-3
CAWSLGRSGNTIYF
TGTGCCTGGAGTTTAGGGCGCTCTGGAAACACCATATATTTT
>TRBV10-1|NA|NA|TRBJ1-2
CASSDSGGTGYTF
TGCGCCAGCAGTGACTCCGGAGGGACTGGCTACACCTTC
>TRBV5-1|once|TRBD1|TRBJ1-6
CASSVSRMTGASSYNSPLHF
TGCGCCAGCAGCGTTTCTAGAATGACAGGGGCGAGCTCCTATAATTCACCCCTCCACTTT
>TRBV30|NA|NA|TRBJ2-1
CAWSVVQVPNEQFF
TGTGCCTGGAGTGTGGTCCAGGTCCCCAATGAGCAGTTCTTC
>TRBV21-1|NA|NA|TRBJ2-3
CASSPGLAGPQGTQYF
TGTGCCAGCAGCCCGGGACTAGCGGGACCACAAGGTACGCAGTATTTT
>TRBV5-5|once|NA|TRBJ2-2
CASSLAMNTGELFF
TGTGCCAGCAGCTTGGCCATGAACACCGGGGAGCTGTTTTTT
>TRBV7-6|NA|TRBD1|TRBJ1-2
CASSAGLGQGHGYTF
TGTGCCAGCAGCGCCGGATTGGGACAGGGACACGGCTACACCTTC
>TRBV30|NA|NA|TRBJ2-7
CAWSVLGLGEQYF
TGTGCCTGGAGTGTACTGGGTTTGGGGGAGCAGTACTTC
>TRBV2|NA|TRBD2|TRBJ2-3
CAGSGRRRTDTQYF
TGTGCCGGAAGCGGGAGGCGGCGAACAGATACGCAGTATTTT
>TRBV18|once|NA|TRBJ2-7
CASSTDSNWNEQYF
TGTGCCAGCTCAACGGACAGTAATTGGAACGAGCAGTACTTC
>TRBV27|NA|TRBD2|TRBJ2-1
CASSSQGLAGGHNEQFF
TGTGCCAGCAGTTCCCAGGGACTAGCGGGAGGTCACAATGAGCAGTTCTTC
>TRBV4-3|NA|NA|TRBJ2-5
CASSQKEGYETQYF
TGCGCCAGCAGCCAAAAGGAAGGGTACGAGACCCAGTACTTC
>TRBV5-4|NA|TRBD2|TRBJ2-5
CASSLVLAGQETQYF
TGTGCCAGCAGCTTGGTGCTAGCGGGACAAGAGACCCAGTACTTC
>TRBV5-4|NA|TRBD2|TRBJ2-7
CASSLDSGSYEQYF
TGTGCCAGCAGCTTGGATAGCGGGTCCTACGAGCAGTACTTC